A single sample gave rise to the 2 T cell receptor beta chains below, sequenced in a study of blood T cell repertoires in COVID-19. TCRdb's table, derived via immunoSEQ multiplex PCR, lists solely in-frame clones and lacks some. The sample carries approximately 64,000 clones, over 75% recorded once. Sequencing was performed on peripheral blood. The source is a man between 65 and 85 years old with acute or convalescent COVID-19.

V and J are TRBV11-3 and TRBJ2-2; unclear D gene. CDR1 is SGHNT, CDR2 YENEEA, per germline. CDR3 size: 12 residues. V gave up 4 bases and J gave up 4 bases, with 4 bases separating them. The CDR3 coding sequence is TGTGCCAGCAGCTCAGGCACCGGGGAGCTGTTTTTT. Residues: CASSSGTGELFF. The full variable domain, rest sourced from reference TRBV11-3 and TRBJ2-2, is EAGVVQSPRYKIIEKKQPVAFWCNPISGHNTLYWYLQNLGQGPELLIRYENEEAVDDSQLPKDRFSAERLKGVDSTLKIQPAELGDSAVYLCASSSGTGELFFGEGSRLTVL.

The chain is built from TRBV21-1 and TRBJ2-1; the table's D call, TRBD1, was not checked against the DNA. TRBV21-1 is a pseudogene. There are 15 residues in the CDR3. Here the CDR3 DNA reads TGTGCCAGCAGCACCGGGACAGGGGGCTATGATGAGCAGTTCTTC. It encodes CASSTGTGGYDEQFF.